This T cell receptor beta chain appears in the sequencing data of a study of long-term antiretroviral therapy in people with HIV. Study-wide results and limits: Controls had broader CDR3 length ranges than HIV repertoires did. There were no data on ART adherence, viral resistance or therapy changes, a gap that limits inferences about post-ART repertoire changes. The clones with expansion before ART were dominant in the repertoire at all time points.

The assay used was immunoSEQ (version v3.0), run at survey level. Samples were sequenced targeting roughly 40,000-55,000 T-cell genomes each. Profiled with immunoSEQ multiplex PCR; TCRdb holds only in-frame clones, not every one. The table has roughly 38,000 clones, 75% to 85% seen once. This CDR3 has 14 residues. Looked up from germline, CDR1 is MNHNS and CDR2 is SASEGT. J lost 0 bases, V lost 6 bases, and 2 bases had no gene match. This clone was seen a handful of times. Its antigen is currently unknown. This rearrangement joins TRBV6-1 to TRBJ2-1, with 7 positions matching TRBD2. The TCR comes from a man aged 30-40 years with HIV. This sample comprised unsorted PBMCs, obtained 3.4 years after starting antiretroviral therapy. CDR3: CASSLAASYNEQFF. The CDR3 DNA reads as TGTGCCAGCAGCCTAGCGGCCTCCTACAATGAGCAGTTCTTC.